This T cell receptor (beta chain) was recovered during a study of cytomegalovirus exposure and HLA in healthy donors. General study points: V- and J-gene trimming of TCR beta was linked (in a later analysis) to a missense DCLRE1C variant.

V lost 1 base and J lost 7, with 11 bases in between. The CDR3 extends over 14 amino acids. Germline V gene data show CDR1 as MNHNS and CDR2 as SASEGT. Comment on this clone: The antigen is undetermined.

PCR used 60 Vbeta primers and 13 Jbeta primers. Repertoires were generated with immunoSEQ multiplex PCR, while TCRdb's copy carries only in-frame clones and drops some. The sample has around 150,000 clones; roughly 80% are singletons. The V call is TRBV6-1, the J call TRBJ1-5, with a possible D match to TRBD1 (6 bases). Sequenced material: PBMCs. This TCR was sampled from a woman aged 25-40 years in good health and CMV-seronegative. CDR3 protein: CASSEVQGRQPQHF. The CDR3 DNA reads as TGTGCCAGCAGTGAAGTTCAGGGGCGGCAGCCCCAGCATTTT.